This T cell receptor (beta chain) is drawn from a study of T cell changes during pregnancy in multiple sclerosis. Germline V gene sequence: CDR1 SGDLS, CDR2 YYNGEE. The ends were cut back, 0 bases at V and 2 bases at J, with 8 bases in the middle. The length of the CDR3 is 14 residues. Points on this clone: The same CDR3 can be traced to other DNA sequences in this sample.

Data came from immunoSEQ multiplex PCR; TCRdb stores just in-frame clones and leaves some out. The sample shows 100,000 or so clones, about nine tenths of them seen only once. The sequence came from a female donor in good health, enrolled as a control in a pregnancy study. The V gene is TRBV9, the J gene TRBJ2-5; weak D call: TRBD1 (6 bases). The source was peripheral blood, collected in the second trimester of pregnancy. The chain's CDR3 is CASSVDRVQETQYF. CDR3 DNA sequence: TGTGCCAGCAGCGTAGACAGGGTGCAAGAGACCCAGTACTTC.